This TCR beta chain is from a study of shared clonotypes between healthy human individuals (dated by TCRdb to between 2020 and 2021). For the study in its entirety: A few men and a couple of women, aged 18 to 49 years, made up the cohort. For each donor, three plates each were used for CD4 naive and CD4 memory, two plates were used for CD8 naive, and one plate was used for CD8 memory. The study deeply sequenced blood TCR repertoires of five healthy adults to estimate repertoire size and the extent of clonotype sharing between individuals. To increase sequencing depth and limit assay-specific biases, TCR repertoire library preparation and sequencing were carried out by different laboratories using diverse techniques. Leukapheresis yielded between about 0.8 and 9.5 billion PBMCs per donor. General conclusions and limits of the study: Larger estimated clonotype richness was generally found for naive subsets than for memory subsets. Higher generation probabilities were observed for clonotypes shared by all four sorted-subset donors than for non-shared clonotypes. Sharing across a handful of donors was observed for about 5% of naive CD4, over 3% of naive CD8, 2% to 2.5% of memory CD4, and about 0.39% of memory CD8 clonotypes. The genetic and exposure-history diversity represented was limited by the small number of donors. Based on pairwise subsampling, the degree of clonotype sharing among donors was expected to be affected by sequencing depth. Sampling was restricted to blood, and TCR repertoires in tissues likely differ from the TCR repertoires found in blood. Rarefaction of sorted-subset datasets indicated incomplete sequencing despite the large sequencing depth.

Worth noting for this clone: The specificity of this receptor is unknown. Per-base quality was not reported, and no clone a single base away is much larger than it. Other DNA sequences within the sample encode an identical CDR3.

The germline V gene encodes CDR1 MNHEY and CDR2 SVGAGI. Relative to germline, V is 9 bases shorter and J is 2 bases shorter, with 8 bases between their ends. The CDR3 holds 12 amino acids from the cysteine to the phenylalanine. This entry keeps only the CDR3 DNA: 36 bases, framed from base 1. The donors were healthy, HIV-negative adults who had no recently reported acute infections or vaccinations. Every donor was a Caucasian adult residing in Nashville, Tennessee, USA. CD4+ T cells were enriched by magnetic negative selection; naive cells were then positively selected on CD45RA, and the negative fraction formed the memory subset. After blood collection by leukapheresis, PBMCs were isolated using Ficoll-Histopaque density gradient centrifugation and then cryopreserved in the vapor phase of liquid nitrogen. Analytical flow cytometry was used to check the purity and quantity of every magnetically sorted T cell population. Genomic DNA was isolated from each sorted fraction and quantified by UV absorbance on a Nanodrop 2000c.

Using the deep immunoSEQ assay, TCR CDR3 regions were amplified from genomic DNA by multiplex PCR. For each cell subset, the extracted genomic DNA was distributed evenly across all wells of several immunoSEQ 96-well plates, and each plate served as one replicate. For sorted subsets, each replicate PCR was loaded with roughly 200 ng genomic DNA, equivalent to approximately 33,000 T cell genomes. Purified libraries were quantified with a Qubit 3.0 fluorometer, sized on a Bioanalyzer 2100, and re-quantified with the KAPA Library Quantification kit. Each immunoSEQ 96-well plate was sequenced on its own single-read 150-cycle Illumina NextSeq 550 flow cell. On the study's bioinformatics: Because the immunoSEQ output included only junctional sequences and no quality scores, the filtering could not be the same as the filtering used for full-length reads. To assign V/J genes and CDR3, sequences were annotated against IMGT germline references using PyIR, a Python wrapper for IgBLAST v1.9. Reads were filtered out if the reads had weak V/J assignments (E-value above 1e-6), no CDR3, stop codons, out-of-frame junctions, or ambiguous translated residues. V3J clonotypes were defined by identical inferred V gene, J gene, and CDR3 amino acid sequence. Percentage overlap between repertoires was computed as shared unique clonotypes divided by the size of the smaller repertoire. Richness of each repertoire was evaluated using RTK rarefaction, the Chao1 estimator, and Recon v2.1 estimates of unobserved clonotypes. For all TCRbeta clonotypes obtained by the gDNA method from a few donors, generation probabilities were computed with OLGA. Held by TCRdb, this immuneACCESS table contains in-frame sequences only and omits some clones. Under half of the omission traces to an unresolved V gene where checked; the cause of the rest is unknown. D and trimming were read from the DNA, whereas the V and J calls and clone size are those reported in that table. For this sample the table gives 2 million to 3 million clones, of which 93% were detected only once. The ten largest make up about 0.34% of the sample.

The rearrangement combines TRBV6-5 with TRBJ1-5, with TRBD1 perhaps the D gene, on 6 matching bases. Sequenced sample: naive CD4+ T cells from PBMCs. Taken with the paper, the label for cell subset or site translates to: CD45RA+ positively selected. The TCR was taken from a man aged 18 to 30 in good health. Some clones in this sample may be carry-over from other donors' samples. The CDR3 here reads CASRGGNQPQHF. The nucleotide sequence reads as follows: TGTGCCAGTAGGGGGGGCAATCAGCCCCAGCATTTT.